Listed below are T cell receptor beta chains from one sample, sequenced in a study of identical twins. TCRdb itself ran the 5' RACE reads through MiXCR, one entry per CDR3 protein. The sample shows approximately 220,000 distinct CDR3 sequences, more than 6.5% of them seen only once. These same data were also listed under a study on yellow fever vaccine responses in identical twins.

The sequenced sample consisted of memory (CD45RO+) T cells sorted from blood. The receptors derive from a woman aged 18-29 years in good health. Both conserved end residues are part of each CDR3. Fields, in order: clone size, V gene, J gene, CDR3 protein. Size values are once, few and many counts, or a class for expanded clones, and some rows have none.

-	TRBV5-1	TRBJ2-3	CASRRGGSTDTQYF
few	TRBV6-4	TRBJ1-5	CASSDSSSSEPQHF
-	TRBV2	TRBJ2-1	CASSNTRTNEQFF
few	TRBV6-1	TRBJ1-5	CASRTGNSNQPQHF
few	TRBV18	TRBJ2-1	CASSLAGTVYNEQFF
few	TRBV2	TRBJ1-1	CASSFLGTENTEAFF
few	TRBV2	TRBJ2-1	CASSEFRGGNEQFF
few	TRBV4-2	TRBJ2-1	CASSQAGTNQFF
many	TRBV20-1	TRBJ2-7	CSARSTYEQYF
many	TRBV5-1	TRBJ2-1	CASSLVTGQGYGNEQFF
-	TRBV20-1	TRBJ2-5	CSAVRWVVDRGKRPQYF
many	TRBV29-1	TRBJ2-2	CSVEGGVGDLLETGELFF
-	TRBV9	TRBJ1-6	CASSDSIGSSYNSPLHF
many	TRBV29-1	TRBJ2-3	CSVLPSGSDTQYF
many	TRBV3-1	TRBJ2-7	CASSHLDEQYF
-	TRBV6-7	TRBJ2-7	CASSYSIGTAPLAYEQYF
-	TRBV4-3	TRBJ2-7	CASSQGMTNSYEQYF
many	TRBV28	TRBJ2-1	CASSLFRSSYNEQFF
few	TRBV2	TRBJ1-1	CASSLTTQRAFF
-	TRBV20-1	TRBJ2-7	CSARGGGASYEQYF
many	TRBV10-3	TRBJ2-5	CAISESTDRGGMTQYF
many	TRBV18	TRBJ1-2	CASSPSGDYGYTF
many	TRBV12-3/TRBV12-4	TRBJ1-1	CASSLSTALSNTEAFF
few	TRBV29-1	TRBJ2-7	CSVQPDHRGYSYEQYF
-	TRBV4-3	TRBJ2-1	CASRLAGGSNEQFF
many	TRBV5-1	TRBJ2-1	CASRPSGGNNEQFF
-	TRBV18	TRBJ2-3	CASSPQIGGSTDTQYF
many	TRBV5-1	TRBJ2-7	CASSLSGQEYEQYF
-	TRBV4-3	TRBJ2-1	CASSQDLSTYNEQFF
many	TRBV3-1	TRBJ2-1	CASRDRYNEQFF
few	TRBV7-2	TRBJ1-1	CASSLIQGAWAFF
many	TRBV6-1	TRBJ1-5	CASSSDSHQPQHF
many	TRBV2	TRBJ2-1	CASSVGLAGYNEQFF
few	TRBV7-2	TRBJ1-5	CASRNRVDQPQHF
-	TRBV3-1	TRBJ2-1	CASSQVMGAYNEQFF
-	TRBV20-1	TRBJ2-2	CCARALAGGLGAGELFF
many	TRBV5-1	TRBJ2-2	CASSAGTATGELFF
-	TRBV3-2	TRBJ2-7	CASSQDQIQRESREQYF
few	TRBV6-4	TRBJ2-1	CASSDLRENEQFF
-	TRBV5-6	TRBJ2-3	CASSLPGTSSTDTQYF
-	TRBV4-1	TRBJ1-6	CASTTGQGNSPLHF
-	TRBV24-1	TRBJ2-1	CATSDHRGGYNEQFF
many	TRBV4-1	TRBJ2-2	CASSQETGGIGTGELFF
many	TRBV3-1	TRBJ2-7	CASSHGWEQYF
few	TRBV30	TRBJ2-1	CAWTSGTYNEQFF
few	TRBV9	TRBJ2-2	CASSVVGNSHTGELFF
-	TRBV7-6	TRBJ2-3	CASSSAGASGPTDTQYF
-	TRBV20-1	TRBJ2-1	CSARQGLAAYNEQFF
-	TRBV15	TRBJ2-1	CATSRDGQGGNEQFF
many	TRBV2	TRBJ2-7	CASSVQSLLSYEQYF
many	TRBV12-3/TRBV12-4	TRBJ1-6	CASSLARMTGWSSPLHF
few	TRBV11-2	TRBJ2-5	CASRLGGWRETQYF